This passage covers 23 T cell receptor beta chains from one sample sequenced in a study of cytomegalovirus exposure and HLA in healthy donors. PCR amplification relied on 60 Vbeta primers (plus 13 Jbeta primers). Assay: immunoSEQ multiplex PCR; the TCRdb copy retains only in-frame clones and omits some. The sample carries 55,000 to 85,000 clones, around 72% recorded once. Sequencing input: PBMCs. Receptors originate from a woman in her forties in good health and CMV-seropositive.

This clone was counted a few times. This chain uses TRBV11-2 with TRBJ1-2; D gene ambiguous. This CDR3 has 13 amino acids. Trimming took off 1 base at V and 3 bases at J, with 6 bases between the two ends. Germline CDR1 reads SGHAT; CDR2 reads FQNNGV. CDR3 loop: CASSLGQYYGYTF. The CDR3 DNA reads TGTGCCAGCAGCTTAGGGCAGTACTATGGCTACACCTTC.

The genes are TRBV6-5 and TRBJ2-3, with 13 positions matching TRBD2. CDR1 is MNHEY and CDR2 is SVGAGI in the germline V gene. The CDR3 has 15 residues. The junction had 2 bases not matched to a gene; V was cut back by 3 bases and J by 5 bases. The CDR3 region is CASSYRTSGGDTQYF. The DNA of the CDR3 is TGTGCCAGCAGTTATCGGACTAGCGGGGGAGATACGCAGTATTTT.

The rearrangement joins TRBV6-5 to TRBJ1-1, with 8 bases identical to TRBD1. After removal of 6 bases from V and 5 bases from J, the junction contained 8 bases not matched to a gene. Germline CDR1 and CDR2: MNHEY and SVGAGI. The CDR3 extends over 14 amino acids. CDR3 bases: TGTGCCAGCAGACAACCAGGGGGCCGGACTGAAGCTTTCTTT. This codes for CASRQPGGRTEAFF.

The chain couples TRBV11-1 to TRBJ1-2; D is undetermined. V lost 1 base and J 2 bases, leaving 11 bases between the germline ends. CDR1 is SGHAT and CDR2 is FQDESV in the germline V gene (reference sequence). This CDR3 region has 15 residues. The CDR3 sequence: CASSLDGGLNYGYTF. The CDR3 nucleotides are TGTGCCAGCAGCTTAGATGGAGGGCTCAACTATGGCTACACCTTC.

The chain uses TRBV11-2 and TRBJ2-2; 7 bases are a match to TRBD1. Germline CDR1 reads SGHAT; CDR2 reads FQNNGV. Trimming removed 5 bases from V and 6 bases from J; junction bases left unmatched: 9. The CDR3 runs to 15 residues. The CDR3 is CASSPDRERAGELFF. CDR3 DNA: TGTGCCAGCAGCCCAGACAGGGAAAGGGCCGGGGAGCTGTTTTTT.

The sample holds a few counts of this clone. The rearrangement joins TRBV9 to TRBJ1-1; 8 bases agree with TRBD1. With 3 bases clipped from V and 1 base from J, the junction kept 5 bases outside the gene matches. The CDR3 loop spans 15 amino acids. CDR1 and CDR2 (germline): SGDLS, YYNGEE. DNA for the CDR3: TGTGCCAGCAGCGCCCGTACAGGGGGGAACACTGAAGCTTTCTTT. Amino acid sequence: CASSARTGGNTEAFF.

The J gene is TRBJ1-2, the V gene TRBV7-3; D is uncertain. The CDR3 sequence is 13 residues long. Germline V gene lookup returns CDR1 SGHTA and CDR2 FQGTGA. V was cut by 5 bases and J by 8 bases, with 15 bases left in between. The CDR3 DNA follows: TGTGCCAGCAGCCCACGACGGGAGGGCGGCTACACCTTC. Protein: CASSPRREGGYTF.

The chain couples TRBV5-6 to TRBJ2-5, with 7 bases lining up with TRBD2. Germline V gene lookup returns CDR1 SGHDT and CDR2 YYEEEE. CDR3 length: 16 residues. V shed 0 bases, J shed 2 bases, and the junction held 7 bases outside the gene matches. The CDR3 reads CASSLGGRGWQETQYF. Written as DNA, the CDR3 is TGTGCCAGCAGCTTGGGTGGGCGGGGGTGGCAAGAGACCCAGTACTTC. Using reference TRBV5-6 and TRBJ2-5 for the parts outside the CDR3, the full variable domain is DAGVTQSPTHLIKTRGQQVTLRCSPKSGHDTVSWYQQALGQGPQFIFQYYEEEERQRGNFPDRFSGHQFPNYSSELNVNALLLGDSALYLCASSLGGRGWQETQYFGPGTRLLVL.

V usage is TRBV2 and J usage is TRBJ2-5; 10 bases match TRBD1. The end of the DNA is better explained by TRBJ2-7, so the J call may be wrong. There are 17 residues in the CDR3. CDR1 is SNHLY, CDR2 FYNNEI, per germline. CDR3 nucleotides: TGTGCCAGCAGTGAATCCTCCGGGACAGGGGTGGGCTACGAGCAGTACTTC. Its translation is CASSESSGTGVGYEQYF.

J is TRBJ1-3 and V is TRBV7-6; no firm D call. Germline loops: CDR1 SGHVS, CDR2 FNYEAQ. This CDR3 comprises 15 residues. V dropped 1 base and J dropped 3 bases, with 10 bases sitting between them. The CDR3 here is CASSLDLRNGNTIYF. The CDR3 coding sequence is TGTGCCAGCAGCTTAGACCTAAGAAATGGAAACACCATATATTTT.

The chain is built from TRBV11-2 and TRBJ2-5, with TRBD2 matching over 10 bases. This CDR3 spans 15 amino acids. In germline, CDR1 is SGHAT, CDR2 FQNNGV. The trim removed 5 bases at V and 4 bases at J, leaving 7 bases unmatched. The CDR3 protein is CASSPQRGGGETQYF. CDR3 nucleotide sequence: TGTGCCAGCAGCCCCCAGCGGGGGGGTGGAGAGACCCAGTACTTC.

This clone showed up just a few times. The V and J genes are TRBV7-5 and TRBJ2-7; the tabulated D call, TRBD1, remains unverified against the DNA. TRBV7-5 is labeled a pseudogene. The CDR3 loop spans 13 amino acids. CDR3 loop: CARSFGQGYEQYF. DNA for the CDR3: TGTGCCAGAAGCTTCGGCCAGGGCTACGAGCAGTACTTC.

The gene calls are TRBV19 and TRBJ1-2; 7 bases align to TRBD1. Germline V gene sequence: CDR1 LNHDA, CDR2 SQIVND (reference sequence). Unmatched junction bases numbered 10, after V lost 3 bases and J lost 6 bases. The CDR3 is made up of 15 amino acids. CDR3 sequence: CASSISWQGDHGYTF. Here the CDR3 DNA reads TGTGCCAGTAGTATTTCGTGGCAGGGGGACCATGGCTACACCTTC.

Here the CDR3 reads CASSLVRTGSGYTF. The CDR3 nucleotides read TGTGCCAGCAGCTTAGTACGGACAGGGTCTGGCTACACCTTC. V gene TRBV7-9 combines with J gene TRBJ1-2, with 8 bases aligning to TRBD1. CDR3 length equals 14 residues. CDR1 is SEHNR, CDR2 FQNEAQ, per germline (reference sequence). V lost 1 base and J lost 7; bases outside the gene matches: 5. Complete variable domain (other parts from reference TRBV7-9 and TRBJ1-2): DTGVSQNPRHKITKRGQNVTFRCDPISEHNRLYWYRQTLGQGPEFLTYFQNEAQLEKSRLLSDRFSAERPKGSFSTLEIQRTEQGDSAMYLCASSLVRTGSGYTFGSGTRLTVV.

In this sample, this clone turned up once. This chain's CDR3 is CASSSASGSSYEQYF. In DNA form, the CDR3 reads TGTGCCAGCAGCTCAGCTAGTGGGAGCTCCTACGAGCAGTACTTC. The chain is built from TRBV7-2 and TRBJ2-5; tentative D call: TRBD2 (5 bases). The J call is in doubt because the DNA end fits TRBJ2-7 better. CDR3 length equals 15 residues. Germline-derived CDR1 and CDR2 are SGHTA and FQGNSA.

CDR3 region: CASKDRGAGELFF. CDR3 nucleotide sequence: TGTGCCAGCAAAGACAGGGGCGCCGGGGAGCTGTTTTTT. The genes are TRBV2 and TRBJ2-2, with TRBD1 matching 8 bases. V trimming: 7 bases; J trimming: 6 bases; junction bases outside the gene matches: 4. This CDR3 region has 13 residues. Germline CDR1 is SNHLY and CDR2 is FYNNEI.

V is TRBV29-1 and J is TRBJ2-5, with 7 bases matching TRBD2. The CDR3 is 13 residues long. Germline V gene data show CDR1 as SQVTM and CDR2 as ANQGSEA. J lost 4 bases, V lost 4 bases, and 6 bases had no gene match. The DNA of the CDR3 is TGCAGCGTTGCGCCTGGGAGGGGAGAGACCCAGTACTTC. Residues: CSVAPGRGETQYF.

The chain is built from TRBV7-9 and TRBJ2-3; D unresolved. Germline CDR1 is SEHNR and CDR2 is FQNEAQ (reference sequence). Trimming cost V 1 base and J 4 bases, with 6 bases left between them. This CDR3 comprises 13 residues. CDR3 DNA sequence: TGTGCCAGCAGCTTAGGGAGCGCAGATACGCAGTATTTT. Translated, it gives CASSLGSADTQYF.

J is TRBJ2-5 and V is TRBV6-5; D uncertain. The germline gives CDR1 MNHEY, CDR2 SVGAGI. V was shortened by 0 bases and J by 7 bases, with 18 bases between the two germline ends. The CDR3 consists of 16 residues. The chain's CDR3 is CASSYSIDSRLGTQYF. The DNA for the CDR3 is TGTGCCAGCAGTTACTCGATTGACTCACGGTTGGGGACCCAGTACTTC.

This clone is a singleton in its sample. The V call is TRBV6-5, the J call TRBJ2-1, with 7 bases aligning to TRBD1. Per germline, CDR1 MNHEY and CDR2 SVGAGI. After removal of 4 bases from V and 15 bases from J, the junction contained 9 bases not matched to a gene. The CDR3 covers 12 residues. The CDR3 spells CASSFTSGTAFF. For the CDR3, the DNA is TGTGCCAGCAGTTTTACTTCCGGGACAGCGTTCTTC.

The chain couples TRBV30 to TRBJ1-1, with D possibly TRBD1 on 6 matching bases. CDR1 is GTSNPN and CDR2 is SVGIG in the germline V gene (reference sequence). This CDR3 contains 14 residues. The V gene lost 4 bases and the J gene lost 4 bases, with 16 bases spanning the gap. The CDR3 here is CAWNPGGGITEAFF. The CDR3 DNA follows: TGTGCCTGGAATCCGGGAGGGGGTATCACTGAAGCTTTCTTT.

CDR3 nucleotide sequence: TGTGCCAGCAGCGCCAGACCTAGCGGGGGGGCCGTGGTAGAGACCCAGTACTTC. It is translated as CASSARPSGGAVVETQYF. The J gene is TRBJ2-5, the V gene TRBV9; 12 positions agree with TRBD2. The CDR3 sequence is 18 residues long. Germline loops: CDR1 SGDLS, CDR2 YYNGEE. Trimming removed 3 bases from V and 4 bases from J; junction bases left unmatched: 13.

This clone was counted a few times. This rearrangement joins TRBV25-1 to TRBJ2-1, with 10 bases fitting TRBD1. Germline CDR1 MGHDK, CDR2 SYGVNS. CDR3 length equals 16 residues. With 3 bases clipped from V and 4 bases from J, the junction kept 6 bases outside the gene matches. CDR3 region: CASSEWGTGAYNEQFF. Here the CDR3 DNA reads TGTGCCAGCAGTGAGTGGGGGACAGGGGCGTACAATGAGCAGTTCTTC.